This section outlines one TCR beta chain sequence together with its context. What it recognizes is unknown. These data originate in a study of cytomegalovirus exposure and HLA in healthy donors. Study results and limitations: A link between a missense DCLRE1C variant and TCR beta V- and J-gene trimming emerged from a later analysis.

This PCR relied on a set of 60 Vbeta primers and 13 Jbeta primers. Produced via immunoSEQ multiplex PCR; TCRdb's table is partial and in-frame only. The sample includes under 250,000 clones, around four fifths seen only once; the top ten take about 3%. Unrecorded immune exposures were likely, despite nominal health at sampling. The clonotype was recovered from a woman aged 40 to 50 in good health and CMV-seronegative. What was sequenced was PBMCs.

The CDR3 nucleotides are TGTGCCAGCATGGGACAGAGTTCGAACACCGGGGAGCTGTTTTTT. Its translation: CASMGQSSNTGELFF. The gene calls are TRBV6-6 and TRBJ2-2, with 7 bases aligning to TRBD1. The CDR3 is made up of 15 amino acids. The germline V gene encodes CDR1 MNHNY and CDR2 SVGAGI (reference sequence). Trimming took 7 bases from V and 0 from J; bases not matched to a gene: 5.